The 22 T cell receptor beta chains given below trace back to one sample, sequenced in a study of OX40 agonist ivuxolimab in advanced cancers. Method: immunoSEQ multiplex PCR; TCRdb's copy keeps in-frame clones and lacks some. The sample holds around 86,000 clones, 70% to 90% seen once. The material sequenced was CD4+ or CD8+ T cells sorted from blood, taken in a trial of the OX40 agonist ivuxolimab. Receptors were obtained from an adult with an advanced solid tumor such as melanoma, head and neck, liver or kidney cancer.

The rearrangement uses TRBV18 and TRBJ2-5; D is unclear. CDR1 is KGHSH, CDR2 LQKENI, per germline. With 3 bases removed from V and 1 base from J, the gap between germline ends came to 12 bases. The CDR3 runs 15 residues. In nucleotides, the CDR3 is TGTGCCAGCTCACCTGCTCCGGGTCTCCAAGAGACCCAGTACTTC. This gives the protein CASSPAPGLQETQYF.

The CDR3 DNA reads TGTGCCTGGAGTGGGACTCAGGATCAGCCCCAGCATTTT. This sequence encodes CAWSGTQDQPQHF. The chain links TRBV30 to TRBJ1-5, with D unclear. The germline CDR1 and CDR2 sequences are GTSNPN and SVGIG (reference sequence). The CDR3 runs to 13 residues. Trimming removed 1 base from V and 5 bases from J, with 9 bases in between. Based on the CDR3 plus reference TRBV30 and TRBJ1-5, the full variable domain is SQTIHQWPATLVQPVGSPLSLECTVEGTSNPNLYWYRQAAGRGLQLLFYSVGIGQISSEVPQNLSASRPQDRQFILSSKKLLLSDSGFYLCAWSGTQDQPQHFGDGTRLSIL.

The CDR3 protein is CASSLGSSGANVLTF. DNA for the CDR3: TGCGCCAGCAGCTTGGGCAGCTCTGGGGCCAACGTCCTGACTTTC. The genes are TRBV5-1 and TRBJ2-6; no clear D gene. Trimming removed 0 bases at V and 0 bases at J, with 4 bases between. Germline CDR1 SGHRS, CDR2 YFSETQ. This CDR3 contains 15 residues. Combining the CDR3 with reference TRBV5-1 and TRBJ2-6 gives the whole variable domain KAGVTQTPRYLIKTRGQQVTLSCSPISGHRSVSWYQQTPGQGLQFLFEYFSETQRNKGNFPGRFSGRQFSNSRSEMNVSTLELGDSALYLCASSLGSSGANVLTFGAGSRLTVL.

V usage is TRBV6-4 and J usage is TRBJ2-1; TRBD1 might be the D (5 bases). V lost 2 bases, J lost 6 bases, and 5 bases lay in between. In germline, CDR1 is MRHNA, CDR2 SNTAGT. The CDR3 has 12 amino acids. The CDR3 loop reads CASSDRGNEQFF. The CDR3 nucleotides read TGTGCCAGCAGTGACAGGGGCAATGAGCAGTTCTTC.

The rearrangement links TRBV5-1 to TRBJ2-3, with 10 positions matching TRBD2. This CDR3 is built from 16 residues. J was trimmed by 6 bases and V by 4 bases; bases with no gene match: 11. CDR1 and CDR2 (germline): SGHRS, YFSETQ. The CDR3 DNA reads as TGCGCCAGCAGCACATTAGCGGGAGGAACCGAGGATACGCAGTATTTT. As protein: CASSTLAGGTEDTQYF.

The chain joins TRBV7-2 to TRBJ1-3; D remains unclear. V was cut by 6 bases and J by 3 bases, with 18 bases left in between. Germline CDR1 SGHTA, CDR2 FQGNSA. The CDR3 extends over 16 amino acids. The CDR3 spells CASSANRRASGNTIYF. As DNA, the CDR3 is TGTGCCAGCAGTGCAAATCGGAGGGCGAGTGGAAACACCATATATTTT. Full variable domain (rest looked up from reference TRBV7-2 and TRBJ1-3): GAGVSQSPSNKVTEKGKDVELRCDPISGHTALYWYRQSLGQGLEFLIYFQGNSAPDKSGLPSDRFSAERTGGSVSTLTIQRTQQEDSAVYLCASSANRRASGNTIYFGEGSWLTVV.

This chain uses TRBV27 with TRBJ1-2; D possibly corresponds to TRBD1 (6 bases). V lost 4 bases, J lost 6 bases, and 15 bases lay in between. Germline V gene lookup returns CDR1 MNHEY and CDR2 SMNVEV (reference sequence). The CDR3 has 14 amino acids. For the CDR3, the DNA is TGTGCCAGCAGTTCGCCCACAGGGTTACATGGCTACACCTTC. It translates to CASSSPTGLHGYTF.

DNA of the CDR3: TGTGCCACCTCCTCCAGGACAGGGGGCGTGCAGCCCCAGCATTTT. It yields the protein CATSSRTGGVQPQHF. V is TRBV10-3 and J is TRBJ1-5; 11 nucleotides line up with TRBD1. The trim removed 10 bases at V and 7 bases at J, leaving 12 bases unmatched. Germline assignment: CDR1 ENHRY and CDR2 SYGVKD. This CDR3 region has 15 residues.

This clone was counted a single time. The chain couples TRBV25-1 to TRBJ2-3; possible D gene TRBD2, 5 bases. Germline V CDR1 and CDR2: MGHDK, SYGVNS. V dropped 5 bases and J dropped 0 bases, with 15 bases sitting between them. The CDR3 has 16 amino acids. The CDR3 nucleotides are TGTGCCAGCAGTCCTCACCTAGCAGCTAGCACAGATACGCAGTATTTT. Translation: CASSPHLAASTDTQYF.

The table lists this clone with a count of one. The genes are TRBV6-1 and TRBJ1-6; D gene ambiguous. This CDR3 region has 13 residues. CDR1 MNHNS and CDR2 SASEGT come from the germline V gene. V lost 0 bases and J 15 bases, leaving 12 bases between the germline ends. The CDR3 here is CASSEAGRWYLHF. The CDR3 DNA reads TGTGCCAGCAGTGAAGCGGGCCGCTGGTACCTCCACTTT.

The chain carries TRBV7-9 and TRBJ1-5; no reliable D call. The CDR3 runs to 12 residues. The germline V gene has CDR1 SEHNR and CDR2 FQNEAQ (reference sequence). Between the trimmed V and J ends, which lost 5 bases and 6 bases, there was a span of 8 bases. The CDR3 region is CASSDLGQPQHF. The DNA of the CDR3 is TGTGCCAGCAGCGACCTGGGTCAGCCCCAGCATTTT. Using reference TRBV7-9 and TRBJ1-5 for the parts outside the CDR3, the full variable domain is DTGVSQNPRHKITKRGQNVTFRCDPISEHNRLYWYRQTLGQGPEFLTYFQNEAQLEKSRLLSDRFSAERPKGSFSTLEIQRTEQGDSAMYLCASSDLGQPQHFGDGTRLSIL.

The V gene is TRBV18, the J gene TRBJ1-3, with D perhaps matching TRBD1 (6 bases). Germline V lookup: CDR1 KGHSH, CDR2 LQKENI. The CDR3 has 16 amino acids. Trimming cost V 3 bases and J 0 bases, with 12 bases left between them. CDR3 protein: CASSPDSGPSGNTIYF. The CDR3 DNA is TGTGCCAGCTCACCGGACAGCGGCCCCTCTGGAAACACCATATATTTT.

This chain links TRBV2 with TRBJ1-6; 7 nucleotides match TRBD1. The CDR3 has 15 residues. The ends lost 6 bases at V and 6 bases at J; junction bases unmatched: 8. The germline CDR1 and CDR2 sequences are SNHLY and FYNNEI. The CDR3 region is CASRPGTAPNSPLHF. CDR3 nucleotides: TGTGCCAGCAGGCCAGGGACAGCCCCTAATTCACCCCTCCACTTT.

V and J are TRBV4-2 and TRBJ1-5; maybe TRBD1 (5 bases). CDR3 size: 16 residues. V was pared by 1 base and J by 0 bases, with 10 bases between. Germline CDR1 and CDR2: LGHNA and YNFKEQ. The CDR3 DNA reads as TGTGCCAGCAGCCAAGCAGGGATTGATAGCAATCAGCCCCAGCATTTT. This encodes CASSQAGIDSNQPQHF.

This rearrangement joins TRBV10-2 to TRBJ2-1, with 9 bases that match TRBD2. Losses at the gene ends were 10 bases for V and 8 bases for J; bases not matched to a gene: 15. CDR1 is WSHSY, CDR2 SAAADI, per germline. The length of the CDR3 is 15 residues. CDR3 amino acids: CATRTPGTSLDEQFF. In nucleotides, the CDR3 is TGCGCCACCCGAACCCCCGGGACTAGCCTCGATGAGCAGTTCTTC.

This chain links TRBV18 with TRBJ2-5; TRBD1 matches at 9 bases. TRBJ2-7 matches the DNA end more closely, so the J call is doubtful. The CDR3 length is 13 residues. CDR1 and CDR2 from the germline V gene are KGHSH and LQKENI. CDR3 in amino acids: CASSPGQGNEQYF. CDR3 DNA sequence: TGTGCCAGCTCACCGGGACAGGGAAACGAGCAGTACTTC.

This chain joins TRBV7-8 and TRBJ2-2, with a possible D match to TRBD1 (6 bases). V was clipped by 5 bases and J by 6 bases, with 16 bases between them. Germline values: CDR1 SGHVS, CDR2 FQNEAQ. This CDR3 has 15 amino acids. CDR3 nucleotide sequence: TGTGCCAGCAGCAGCCGGGACATTGGGGCCGGGGAGCTGTTTTTT. This encodes CASSSRDIGAGELFF.

The CDR3 region is CASSPDPLIYEQYF. CDR3 bases: TGCGCCAGCAGCCCGGACCCTCTTATTTACGAGCAGTACTTC. V and J are TRBV5-1 and TRBJ2-7, with D uncertain. CDR1 and CDR2 (germline): SGHRS, YFSETQ. V was cut by 4 bases and J by 4 bases, with 15 bases left in between. This CDR3 is built from 14 residues.

The chain links TRBV11-3 to TRBJ2-7, with 12 bases fitting TRBD2. Germline-derived CDR1 and CDR2 are SGHNT and YENEEA. The length of the CDR3 is 15 residues. J was trimmed by 7 bases and V by 5 bases; bases with no gene match: 9. CDR3 nucleotides: TGTGCCAGCAGCGGAAGACTAGCGGGAGCGGGGGAGCAGTACTTC. Encoded protein: CASSGRLAGAGEQYF. Drawing the rest from reference TRBV11-3 and TRBJ2-7, the complete variable domain is EAGVVQSPRYKIIEKKQPVAFWCNPISGHNTLYWYLQNLGQGPELLIRYENEEAVDDSQLPKDRFSAERLKGVDSTLKIQPAELGDSAVYLCASSGRLAGAGEQYFGPGTRLTVT.

The chain employs TRBV18 and TRBJ2-2, with D unresolved. The CDR3 runs 16 residues. The V end was cut by 2 bases, the J end by 2 bases, with 12 bases between. Germline CDR1 is KGHSH and CDR2 is LQKENI. CDR3 amino acids: CASSPSAHTNTGELFF. CDR3 bases: TGTGCCAGCTCACCATCAGCACACACCAACACCGGGGAGCTGTTTTTT.

The chain uses TRBV14 and TRBJ2-7; D gene ambiguous. Per germline, CDR1 SGHDN and CDR2 FVKESK. V lost 1 base and J lost 5, with 15 bases in between. This CDR3 has 15 residues. The CDR3 spells CASSQVLSLGHEQYF. Here the CDR3 DNA reads TGTGCCAGCAGCCAAGTTTTGAGTTTAGGGCACGAGCAGTACTTC.

V gene TRBV9 combines with J gene TRBJ2-7; the match to TRBD1 covers 7 bases. Losses at the gene ends were 3 bases for V and 6 bases for J; bases not matched to a gene: 9. Germline CDR1 SGDLS, CDR2 YYNGEE. The CDR3 totals 14 residues. DNA for the CDR3: TGTGCCAGCAGCGCGAGGGGGCTAGTAGGCGAGCAGTACTTC. Translation: CASSARGLVGEQYF.